This T cell receptor (beta chain) was sequenced during a study of metastatic and nonmetastatic thyroid tumors. Study-wide background: It was across blood and tumor or nodule tissue from malignant and benign thyroid patients that repertoires were compared. Study-level points and caveats: In both blood and tumor samples, TCR beta diversity was reported significantly higher for malignant than benign nodules.

The CDR3 is 15 residues long. Germline assignment: CDR1 KGHDR and CDR2 SFDVKD. V trimming: 4 bases; J trimming: 6 bases; junction bases outside the gene matches: 8. As originally analysed: Using the CDR3 differences seen across clinicopathological groups, the authors built a distant-metastasis classifier for papillary thyroid cancer, which was meant to discriminate distant-metastatic patients. TCRdb re-called the PCR reads through MiXCR. The authors' filters were not applied to this entry. The sample has 45,000 to 65,000 clones, about 20% seen once. This clone was counted at least ten times. What it binds is unknown. No treatment had been given to any patient before thyroid surgery.

The TCR sequence derives from a female donor with papillary thyroid cancer or a benign thyroid nodule (not recorded which). Some clones in this sample may be carry-over from other donors' samples. The V call is TRBV24-1, the J call TRBJ2-7, with TRBD1 matching over 10 bases. Sequencing used blood. The CDR3 here is CATSDTGTGVREQYF. CDR3 sequence (DNA): TGTGCCACCAGTGACACCGGGACAGGGGTGCGCGAGCAGTACTTC.